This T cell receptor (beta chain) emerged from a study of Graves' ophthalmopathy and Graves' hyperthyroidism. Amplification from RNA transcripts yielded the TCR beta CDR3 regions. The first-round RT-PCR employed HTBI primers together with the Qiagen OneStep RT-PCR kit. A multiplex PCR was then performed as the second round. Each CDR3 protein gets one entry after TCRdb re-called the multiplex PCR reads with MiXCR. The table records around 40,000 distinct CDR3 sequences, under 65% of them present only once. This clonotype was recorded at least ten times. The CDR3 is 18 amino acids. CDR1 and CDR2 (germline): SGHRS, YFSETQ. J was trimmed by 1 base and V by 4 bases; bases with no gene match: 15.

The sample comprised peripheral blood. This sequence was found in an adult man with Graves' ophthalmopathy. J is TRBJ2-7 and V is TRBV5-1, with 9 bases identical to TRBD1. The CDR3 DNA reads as TGCGCCAGCAGCCTCTCGATTGGAGGACAGGGGTTTTCCTACGAGCAGTACTTC. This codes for CASSLSIGGQGFSYEQYF.